The rows below give T cell receptor beta chains drawn from one sample of a study of T cell changes during pregnancy in multiple sclerosis. TCRdb's table, derived via immunoSEQ multiplex PCR, lists solely in-frame clones and lacks some. The sample yields about 59,000 clones, roughly 90% seen once. The sequencing used peripheral blood, collected in the third trimester of pregnancy. The receptors shown here come from a female donor in good health, enrolled as a control in a pregnancy study. Each CDR3 is given with its conserved first and last residue. The D gene is left open where the match is weak. Clone size, where shown, is once, few, many, or a class for clones that have expanded.

TGTGCCAGCAGCCAGGGGGGCGCAGATACGCAGTATTTT | CASSQGGADTQYF | TRBJ2-3 | TRBV11-3 | - | -
TGCGCCAGCACACTACCGTCAAGGGGCACCATATATTTT | CASTLPSRGTIYF | TRBJ1-3 | TRBV23-1 | - | -
TGTGCCAGCAGCGCAGGACAGGGCTCTCTCGGCCAAGAGACCCAGTACTTC | CASSAGQGSLGQETQYF | TRBJ2-5 | TRBV7-9 | - | TRBD1
TGTGCCAGCAGTACAGAATGGAACTATGGCTACACCTTC | CASSTEWNYGYTF | TRBJ1-2 | TRBV2 | - | -
TGTGCCAGCAGCTCTGGGGGGGGCACAGATACGCAGTATTTT | CASSSGGGTDTQYF | TRBJ2-3 | TRBV7-2 | once | TRBD2
TGTGCAACTATTAGCGGGAGGCCCCTGGTGGAGCAGTACTTC | CATISGRPLVEQYF | TRBJ2-7 | TRBV10-3 | - | TRBD2
TGTGCCACCGTCCCAGACAGGGGGAGATATGGCTACACCTTC | CATVPDRGRYGYTF | TRBJ1-2 | TRBV6-5 | - | TRBD1
TGTGCCAGCAGCTCCCCCGGGACTGGTAGCGGGAGTCTTCGTGACGAGCAGTACTTC | CASSSPGTGSGSLRDEQYF | TRBJ2-7 | TRBV5-4 | - | TRBD2
TGTGCCAGCAGCCTGGGACACCTTAGTGCTGAAGCTTTCTTT | CASSLGHLSAEAFF | TRBJ1-1 | TRBV7-8 | - | -
TGCGCCAGCAGCTTGGGGACTAGCAACCACGAGCAGTACTTC | CASSLGTSNHEQYF | TRBJ2-7 | TRBV5-1 | - | TRBD2
TGTGCCAGCAGCGTAGAACTAGCGGGAAACACCGGGGAGCTGTTTTTT | CASSVELAGNTGELFF | TRBJ2-2 | TRBV9 | once | TRBD2
TGCAGCGTTGAGAGTAGTGGAGGATATGGCTACACCTTC | CSVESSGGYGYTF | TRBJ1-2 | TRBV29-1 | - | -
TGTGCCAGCAGGGTGGGGCCCGGCAATCAGCCCCAGCATTTT | CASRVGPGNQPQHF | TRBJ1-5 | TRBV7-2 | - | -
TGTGCCAGTAGGTCTACCTGGATTAGGGGATCGGCGGCCGATGAGCAGTTCTTC | CASRSTWIRGSAADEQFF | TRBJ2-1 | TRBV19 | - | -
TGCAGCGCCCAATGGGGAGACGAAAAACTGTTTTTT | CSAQWGDEKLFF | TRBJ1-4 | TRBV29-1 | - | -
TGCAGTGTTACAGGGTTTTATGGCTACACCTTC | CSVTGFYGYTF | TRBJ1-2 | TRBV20-1 | - | -
TGTGCCAGCTCATTAGCGGGAGTGTCCCCCTACGAGCAGTACTTC | CASSLAGVSPYEQYF | TRBJ2-7 | TRBV18 | - | TRBD2
TGCGCCAGCAGCCAAGATCTGGCAGGGTGGAAAGACGAGCAGTACTTC | CASSQDLAGWKDEQYF | TRBJ2-7 | TRBV4-3 | - | -
TGTGCCAGCAGTGAATTCCGTGAGCAGTTCTTC | CASSEFREQFF | TRBJ2-1 | TRBV2 | - | -
TGTGCCAGCAGTCCTCCCTCGGTCCGGAACACTGAAGCTTTCTTT | CASSPPSVRNTEAFF | TRBJ1-1 | TRBV28 | - | -